The clone carrying this T cell receptor beta chain was seen a handful of times. This sample was included in a study of T cells after posttransplantation cyclophosphamide. Control samples came 1 year after myeloablative marrow transplants with methotrexate plus calcineurin inhibitor. Clones were sequenced by immunoSEQ multiplex PCR, and TCRdb holds only the in-frame ones, with some missing. The table lists more than 20,000 clones, 70% to 90% of them singletons. The input for sequencing was PBMCs, taken after an allogeneic stem cell transplant with a calcineurin inhibitor and methotrexate. The sequence was collected from a female patient in her forties or fifties who received an allogeneic stem cell transplant from an unrelated donor, was CMV-positive, and had chronic GVHD only. Some T cells may be transferred from the graft donor.

The CDR3 loop is CASSMGQGAPGANVLTF. DNA for the CDR3: TGTGCCAGTAGTATGGGACAGGGGGCGCCTGGGGCCAACGTCCTGACTTTC. The chain employs TRBV19 and TRBJ2-6; 12 positions match TRBD1. The CDR3 sequence is 17 residues long. Per germline, CDR1 LNHDA and CDR2 SQIVND (reference sequence). The J segment lost 2 bases and the V segment lost 3 bases, leaving 2 bases of the junction unmatched.